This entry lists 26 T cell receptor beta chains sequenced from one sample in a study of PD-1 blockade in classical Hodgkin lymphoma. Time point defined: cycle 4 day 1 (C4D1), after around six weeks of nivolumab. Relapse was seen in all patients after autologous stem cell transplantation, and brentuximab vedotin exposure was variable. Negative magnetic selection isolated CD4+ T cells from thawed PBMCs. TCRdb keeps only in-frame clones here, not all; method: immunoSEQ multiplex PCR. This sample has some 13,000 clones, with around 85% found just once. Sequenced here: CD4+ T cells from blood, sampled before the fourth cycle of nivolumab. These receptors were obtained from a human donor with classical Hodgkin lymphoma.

The CDR3: CASSGLGSSLRVKLFF. The CDR3 bases are TGTGCCAGTAGCGGGTTGGGGTCATCCCTTCGGGTAAAACTGTTTTTT. The gene calls are TRBV19 and TRBJ1-4; no firm D call. The V end was cut by 6 bases, the J end by 10 bases, with 24 bases between. Germline loops: CDR1 LNHDA, CDR2 SQIVND (reference sequence). The CDR3 loop spans 16 amino acids.

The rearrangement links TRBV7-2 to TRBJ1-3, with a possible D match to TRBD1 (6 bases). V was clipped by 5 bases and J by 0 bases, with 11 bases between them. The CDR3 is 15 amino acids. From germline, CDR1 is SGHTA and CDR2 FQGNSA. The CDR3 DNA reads TGTGCCAGCAGCGAGACAGGTATCTCTGGAAACACCATATATTTT. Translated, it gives CASSETGISGNTIYF.

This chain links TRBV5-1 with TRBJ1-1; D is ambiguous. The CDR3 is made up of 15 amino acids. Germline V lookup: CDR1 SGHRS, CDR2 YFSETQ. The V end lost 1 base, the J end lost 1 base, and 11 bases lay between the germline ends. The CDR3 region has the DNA TGCGCCAGCAGCTTGTCGGTGGGAAAGAACACTGAAGCTTTCTTT. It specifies CASSLSVGKNTEAFF.

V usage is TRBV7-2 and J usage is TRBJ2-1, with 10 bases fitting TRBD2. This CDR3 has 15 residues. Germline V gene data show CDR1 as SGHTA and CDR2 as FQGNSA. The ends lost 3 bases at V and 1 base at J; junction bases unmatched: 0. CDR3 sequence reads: CASSFSGGSYNEQFF. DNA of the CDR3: TGTGCCAGCAGCTTTAGCGGGGGGTCCTACAATGAGCAGTTCTTC.

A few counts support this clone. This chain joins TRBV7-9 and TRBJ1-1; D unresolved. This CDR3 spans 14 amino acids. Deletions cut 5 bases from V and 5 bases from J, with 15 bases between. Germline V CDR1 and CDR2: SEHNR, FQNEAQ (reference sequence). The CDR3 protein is CASSPLWGMTEAFF. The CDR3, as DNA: TGTGCCAGCAGCCCCCTTTGGGGTATGACTGAAGCTTTCTTT.

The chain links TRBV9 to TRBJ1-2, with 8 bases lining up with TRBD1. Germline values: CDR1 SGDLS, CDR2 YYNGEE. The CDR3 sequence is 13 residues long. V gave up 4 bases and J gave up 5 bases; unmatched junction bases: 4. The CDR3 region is CASSLTGEYGYTF. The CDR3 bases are TGTGCCAGCAGCTTGACAGGGGAGTATGGCTACACCTTC.

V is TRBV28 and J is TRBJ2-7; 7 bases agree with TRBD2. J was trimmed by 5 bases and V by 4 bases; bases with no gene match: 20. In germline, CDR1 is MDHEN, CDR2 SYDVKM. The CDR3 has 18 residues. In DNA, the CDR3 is TGTGCCAGCAGTTCCTCATCCACCCCTAGCGGCCGTTGGGACGAGCAGTACTTC. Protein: CASSSSSTPSGRWDEQYF.

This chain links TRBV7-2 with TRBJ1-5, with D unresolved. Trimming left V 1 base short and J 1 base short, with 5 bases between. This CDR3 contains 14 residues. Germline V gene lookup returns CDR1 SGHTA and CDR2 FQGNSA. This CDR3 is CASSLVGSNQPQHF. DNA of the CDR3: TGTGCCAGCAGCTTAGTGGGGAGCAATCAGCCCCAGCATTTT.

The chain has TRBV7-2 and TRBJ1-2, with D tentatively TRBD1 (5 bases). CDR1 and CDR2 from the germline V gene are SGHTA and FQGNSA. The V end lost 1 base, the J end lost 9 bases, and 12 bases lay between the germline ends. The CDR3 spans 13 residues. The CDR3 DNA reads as TGTGCCAGCAGCTTAGAACTACAGGCGAGCTACACCTTC. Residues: CASSLELQASYTF.

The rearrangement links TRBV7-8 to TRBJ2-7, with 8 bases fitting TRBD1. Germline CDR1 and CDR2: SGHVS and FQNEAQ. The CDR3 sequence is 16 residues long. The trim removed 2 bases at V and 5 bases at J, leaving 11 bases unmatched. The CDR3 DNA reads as TGTGCCAGCAGCTTATGGCGGGACAGGACTTTAGACGAGCAGTACTTC. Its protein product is CASSLWRDRTLDEQYF.

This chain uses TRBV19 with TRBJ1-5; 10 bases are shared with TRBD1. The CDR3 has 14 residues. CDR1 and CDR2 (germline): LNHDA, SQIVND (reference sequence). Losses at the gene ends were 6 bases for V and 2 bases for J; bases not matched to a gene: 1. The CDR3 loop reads CASRGTGGNQPQHF. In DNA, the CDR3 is TGTGCCAGTAGGGGGACAGGGGGCAATCAGCCCCAGCATTTT.

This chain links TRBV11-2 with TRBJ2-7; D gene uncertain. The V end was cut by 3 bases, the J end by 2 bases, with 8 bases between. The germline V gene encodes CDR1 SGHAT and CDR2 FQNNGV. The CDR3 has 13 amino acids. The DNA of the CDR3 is TGTGCCAGCAGCTTCGGGCCTACCTACGAGCAGTACTTC. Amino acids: CASSFGPTYEQYF.

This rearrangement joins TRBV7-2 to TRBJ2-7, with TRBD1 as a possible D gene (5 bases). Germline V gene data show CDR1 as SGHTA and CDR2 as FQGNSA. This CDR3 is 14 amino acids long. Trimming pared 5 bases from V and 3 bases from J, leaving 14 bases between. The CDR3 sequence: CASSAEQGYYEQYF. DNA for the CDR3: TGTGCCAGCAGCGCGGAGCAGGGATACTACGAGCAGTACTTC.

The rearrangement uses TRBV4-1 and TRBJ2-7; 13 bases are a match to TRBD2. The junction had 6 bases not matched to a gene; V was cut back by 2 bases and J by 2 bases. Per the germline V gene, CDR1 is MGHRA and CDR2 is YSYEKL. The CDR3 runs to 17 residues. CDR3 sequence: CASSQPGLAGDTYEQYF. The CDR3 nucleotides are TGCGCCAGCAGCCAACCCGGACTAGCGGGAGACACCTACGAGCAGTACTTC.

In DNA form, the CDR3 reads TGTGCCAGTAGTATAGCCAGTAGCAATCAGCCCCAGCATTTT. It is translated as CASSIASSNQPQHF. The chain uses TRBV19 and TRBJ1-5; no reliable D call. Trimming left V 1 base short and J 0 bases short, with 4 bases between. The CDR3 sequence is 14 residues long. CDR1 is LNHDA and CDR2 is SQIVND in the germline V gene (reference sequence).

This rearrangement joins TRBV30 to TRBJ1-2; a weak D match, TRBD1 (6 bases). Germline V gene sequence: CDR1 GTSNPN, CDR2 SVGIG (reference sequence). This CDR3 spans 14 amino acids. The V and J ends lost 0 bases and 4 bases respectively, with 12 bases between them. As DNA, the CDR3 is TGTGCCTGGAGTGTACCGGACAGAGGCTATGGCTACACCTTC. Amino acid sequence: CAWSVPDRGYGYTF.

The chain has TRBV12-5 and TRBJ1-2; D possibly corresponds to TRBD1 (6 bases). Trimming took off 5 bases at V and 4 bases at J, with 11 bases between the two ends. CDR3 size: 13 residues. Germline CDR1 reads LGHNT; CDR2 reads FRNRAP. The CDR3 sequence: CASGPGQTYGYTF. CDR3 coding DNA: TGTGCTAGTGGTCCCGGACAGACCTATGGCTACACCTTC.

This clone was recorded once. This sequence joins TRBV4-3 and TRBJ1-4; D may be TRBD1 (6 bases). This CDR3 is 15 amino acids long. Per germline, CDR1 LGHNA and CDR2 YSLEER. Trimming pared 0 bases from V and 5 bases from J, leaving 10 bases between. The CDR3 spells CASSQDLQGNEKLFF. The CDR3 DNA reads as TGCGCCAGCAGCCAAGATCTCCAGGGGAATGAAAAACTGTTTTTT.

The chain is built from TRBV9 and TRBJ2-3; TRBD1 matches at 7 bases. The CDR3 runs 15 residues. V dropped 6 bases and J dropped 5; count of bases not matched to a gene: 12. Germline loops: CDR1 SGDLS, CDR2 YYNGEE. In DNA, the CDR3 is TGTGCCAGCACCCGCGGCGACAGGGTGATAGATACGCAGTATTTT. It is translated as CASTRGDRVIDTQYF.

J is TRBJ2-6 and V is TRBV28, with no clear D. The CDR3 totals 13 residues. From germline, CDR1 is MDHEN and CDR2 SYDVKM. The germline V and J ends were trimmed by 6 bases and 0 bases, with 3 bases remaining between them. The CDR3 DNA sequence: TGTGCCAGCAGATTCTCTGGGGCCAACGTCCTGACTTTC. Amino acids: CASRFSGANVLTF.

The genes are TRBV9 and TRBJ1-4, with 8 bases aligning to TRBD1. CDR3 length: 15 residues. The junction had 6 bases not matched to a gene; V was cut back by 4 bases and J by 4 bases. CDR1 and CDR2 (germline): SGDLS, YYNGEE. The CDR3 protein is CASSPLQGGNEKLFF. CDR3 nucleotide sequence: TGTGCCAGCAGCCCCTTACAGGGGGGTAATGAAAAACTGTTTTTT.

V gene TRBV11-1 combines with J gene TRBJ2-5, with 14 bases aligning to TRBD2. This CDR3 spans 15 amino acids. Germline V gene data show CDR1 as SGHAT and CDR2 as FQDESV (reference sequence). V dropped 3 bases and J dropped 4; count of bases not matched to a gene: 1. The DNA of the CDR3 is TGTGCCAGCAGCTTCGGACTAGCGGGAGGAGAGACCCAGTACTTC. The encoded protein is CASSFGLAGGETQYF. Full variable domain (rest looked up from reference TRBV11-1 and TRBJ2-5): EAEVAQSPRYKITEKSQAVAFWCDPISGHATLYWYRQILGQGPELLVQFQDESVVDDSQLPKDRFSAERLKGVDSTLKIQPAELGDSAMYLCASSFGLAGGETQYFGPGTRLLVL.

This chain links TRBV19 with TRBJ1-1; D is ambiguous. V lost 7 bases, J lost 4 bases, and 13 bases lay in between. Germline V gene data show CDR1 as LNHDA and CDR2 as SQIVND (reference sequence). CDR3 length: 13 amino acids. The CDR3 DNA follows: TGTGCCAGTACCGCCCGGGGAGGCACTGAAGCTTTCTTT. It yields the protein CASTARGGTEAFF.

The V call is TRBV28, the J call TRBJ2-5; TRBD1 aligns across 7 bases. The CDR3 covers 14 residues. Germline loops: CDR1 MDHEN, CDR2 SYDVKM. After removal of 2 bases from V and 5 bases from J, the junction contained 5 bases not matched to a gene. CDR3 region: CASSLGQVVETQYF. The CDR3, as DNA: TGTGCCAGCAGTTTAGGACAGGTTGTGGAGACCCAGTACTTC.

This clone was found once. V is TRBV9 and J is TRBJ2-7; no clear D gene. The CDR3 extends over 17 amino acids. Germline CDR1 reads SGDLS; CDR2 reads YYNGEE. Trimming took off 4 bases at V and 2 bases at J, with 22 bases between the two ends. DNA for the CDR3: TGTGCCAGCAGCTCCCGTAGGAAGGGTATCCCTACCTACGAGCAGTACTTC. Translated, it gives CASSSRRKGIPTYEQYF.

The CDR3, as DNA: TGTGCCAGCAGCTTAGCAGGCGAGACCCAGTACTTC. It encodes CASSLAGETQYF. The chain combines TRBV7-6 with TRBJ2-5; D unclear. The CDR3 length is 12 residues. Between the trimmed V and J ends, which lost 0 bases and 5 bases, there was a span of 4 bases. Germline assignment: CDR1 SGHVS and CDR2 FNYEAQ.